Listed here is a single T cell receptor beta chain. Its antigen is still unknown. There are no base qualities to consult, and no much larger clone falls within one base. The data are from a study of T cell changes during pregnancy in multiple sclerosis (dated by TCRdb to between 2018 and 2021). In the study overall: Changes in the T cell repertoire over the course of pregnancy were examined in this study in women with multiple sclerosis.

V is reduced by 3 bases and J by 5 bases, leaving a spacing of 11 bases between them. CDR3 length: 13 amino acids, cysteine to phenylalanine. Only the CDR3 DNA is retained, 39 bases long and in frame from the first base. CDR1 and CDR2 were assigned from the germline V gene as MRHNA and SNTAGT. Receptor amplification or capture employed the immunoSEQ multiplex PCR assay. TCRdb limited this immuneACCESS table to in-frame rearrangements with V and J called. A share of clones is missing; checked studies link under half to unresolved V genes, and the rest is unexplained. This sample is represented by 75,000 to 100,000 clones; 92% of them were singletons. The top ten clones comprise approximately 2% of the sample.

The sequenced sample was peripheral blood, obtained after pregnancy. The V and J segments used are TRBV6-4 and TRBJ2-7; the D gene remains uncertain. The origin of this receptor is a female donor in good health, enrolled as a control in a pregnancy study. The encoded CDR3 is CASSESPHDEQYF. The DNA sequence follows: TGTGCCAGCAGTGAGTCCCCCCATGACGAGCAGTACTTC.